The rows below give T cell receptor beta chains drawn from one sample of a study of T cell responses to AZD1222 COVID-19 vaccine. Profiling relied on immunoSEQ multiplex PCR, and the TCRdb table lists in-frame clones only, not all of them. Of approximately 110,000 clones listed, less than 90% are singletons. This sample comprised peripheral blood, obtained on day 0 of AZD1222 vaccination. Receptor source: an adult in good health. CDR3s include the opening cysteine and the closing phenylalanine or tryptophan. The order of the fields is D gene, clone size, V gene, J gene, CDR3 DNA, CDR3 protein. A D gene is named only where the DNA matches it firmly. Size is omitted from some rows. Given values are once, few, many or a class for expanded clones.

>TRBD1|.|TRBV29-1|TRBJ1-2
TGCAGCGTCCAAACCGGGACAGGGGTATTCTATAACTATGGCTACACCTTC
CSVQTGTGVFYNYGYTF
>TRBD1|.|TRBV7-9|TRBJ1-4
TGTGCCAGCAGGGTACAGGGGACTAATGAAAAACTGTTTTTT
CASRVQGTNEKLFF
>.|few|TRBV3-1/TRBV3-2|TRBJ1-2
TGTGCCAGCAGTCCCAGGGGCCCCTATGGCTACACCTTC
CASSPRGPYGYTF
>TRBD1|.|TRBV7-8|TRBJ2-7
TGTGCCAGCAGCGACCCTCCGGGACAGGGTTACGTCTCCTACGAGCAGTACTTC
CASSDPPGQGYVSYEQYF
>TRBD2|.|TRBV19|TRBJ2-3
TGTGCCAGTAGTTTCTGGACTAGCGGCACAGATACGCAGTATTTT
CASSFWTSGTDTQYF
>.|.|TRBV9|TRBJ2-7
TGTGCCAGCAGCACAGGGAACCACGAGCAGTACTTC
CASSTGNHEQYF
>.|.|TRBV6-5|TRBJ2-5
TGTGCCAGCAGTTACGCAGGACGCGAAGAGACCCAGTACTTC
CASSYAGREETQYF
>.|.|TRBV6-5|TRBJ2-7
TGTGCCAGCTCATTGTCGGCCAGGGGATCCTACGAGCAGTACTTC
CASSLSARGSYEQYF
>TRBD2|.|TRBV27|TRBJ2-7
TGTGCCAGCACCGGGACTAGCGGATACTACGAGCAGTACTTC
CASTGTSGYYEQYF
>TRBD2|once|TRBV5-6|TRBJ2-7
TGTGCCAGCAGCTTGGGACTAGCGGGGGGCTCCTACGAGCAGTACTTC
CASSLGLAGGSYEQYF
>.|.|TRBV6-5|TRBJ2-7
TGTGCCAGCACCCCGACAGAAGGGGCAACCTACGAGCAGTACTTC
CASTPTEGATYEQYF
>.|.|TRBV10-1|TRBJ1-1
TGCGCCAGCAGTGAGATAGGGGGGAGGGGCGATGAAGCTTTCTTT
CASSEIGGRGDEAFF
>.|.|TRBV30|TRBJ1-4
TGTGCCTGGAGTGTGGGGGGTGAAAAACTGTTTTTT
CAWSVGGEKLFF
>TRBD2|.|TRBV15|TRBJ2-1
TGTGCCACCAGCAGAGATCTAGCGGAGGATGAGCAGTTCTTC
CATSRDLAEDEQFF
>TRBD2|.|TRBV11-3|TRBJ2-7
TGTGCCAGCAGCTTAAGCGGGATAAACGGTTACGAGCAGTACTTC
CASSLSGINGYEQYF
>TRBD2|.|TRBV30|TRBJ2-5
TGTGCCTGGAGTGTAGCCCTAGCGGGGGTCGAGACCCAGTACTTC
CAWSVALAGVETQYF
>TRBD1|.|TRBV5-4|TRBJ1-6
TGTGCCAGCAGCCCCCTGGCAGGGGGTAATAATTCACCCCTCCACTTT
CASSPLAGGNNSPLHF
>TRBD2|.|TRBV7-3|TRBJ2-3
TGTGCCAGCAGGTCTAGCGGGAGCACAGATACGCAGTATTTT
CASRSSGSTDTQYF
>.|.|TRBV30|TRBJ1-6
TGTGCCTGGAGCTATGGGGGGGATTCACCCCTCCACTTT
CAWSYGGDSPLHF
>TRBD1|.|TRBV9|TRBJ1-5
TGTGCCAGCAGCGTGGGGACAGGGACTAGCAATCAGCCCCAGCATTTT
CASSVGTGTSNQPQHF
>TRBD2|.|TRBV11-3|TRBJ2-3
TGTGCCAGCAGTCATAGCGGGGGGCCCACAGATACGCAGTATTTT
CASSHSGGPTDTQYF
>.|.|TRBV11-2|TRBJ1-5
TGTGCCAGCAGCTCTCCGGGACACGGAAGCAATCAGCCCCAGCATTTT
CASSSPGHGSNQPQHF
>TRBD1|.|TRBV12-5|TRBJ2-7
TGTGCTAGTGGTTTGGACAGGGGAATCTACGAGCAGTACTTC
CASGLDRGIYEQYF
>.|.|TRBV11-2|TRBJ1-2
TGTGCCAGCAGCTTAAGCACCGTTGGGGGGGATAACTATGGCTACACCTTC
CASSLSTVGGDNYGYTF